The text below deals with one T cell receptor beta chain. The data were taken from a study of control samples from healthy donors and cancer patients. The repertoire was sequenced with immunoSEQ multiplex PCR; TCRdb's copy has only in-frame clones and lacks some. The sample's table shows roughly 200,000 clones. The CDR3 length is 14 residues. V dropped 3 bases and J dropped 2; count of bases not matched to a gene: 4. Germline lookup yields CDR1 MDHEN and CDR2 SYDVKM. The sequenced sample consisted of blood. This TCR was recovered from a woman in her twenties or thirties in good health. This rearrangement joins TRBV28 to TRBJ2-7; TRBD2 matches at 7 bases. The CDR3 sequence is CASSLGGRAYEQYF. Written as DNA, the CDR3 is TGTGCCAGCAGTTTGGGGGGGAGGGCCTACGAGCAGTACTTC.